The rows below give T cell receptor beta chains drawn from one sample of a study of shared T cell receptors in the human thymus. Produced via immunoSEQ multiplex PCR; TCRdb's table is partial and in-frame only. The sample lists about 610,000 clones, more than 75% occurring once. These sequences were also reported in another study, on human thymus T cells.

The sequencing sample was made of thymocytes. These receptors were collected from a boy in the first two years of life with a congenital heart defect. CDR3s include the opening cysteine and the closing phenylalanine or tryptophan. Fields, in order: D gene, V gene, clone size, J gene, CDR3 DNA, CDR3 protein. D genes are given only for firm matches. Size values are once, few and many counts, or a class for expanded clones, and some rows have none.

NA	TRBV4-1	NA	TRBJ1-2	TGCGCCAGCAGCCGCCGGGACACCCACCCCACTTATGGCTACACCTTC	CASSRRDTHPTYGYTF
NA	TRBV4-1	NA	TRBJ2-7	TGCGCCAGCAGCCAAGAAGACTTCATCACCGCTCCGCAGTACTTC	CASSQEDFITAPQYF
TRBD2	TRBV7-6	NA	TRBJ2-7	TGTGCCAGCAGCCCCCACCCGGCGGGAGTTCACTACGAGCAGTACTTC	CASSPHPAGVHYEQYF
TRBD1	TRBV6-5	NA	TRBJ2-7	TGTGCCAGCAGCCATCCCAGGGAAGGGGGCGCCGAGCAGTACTTC	CASSHPREGGAEQYF
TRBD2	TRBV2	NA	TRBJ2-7	TGTGCCAGCAGTGTAACTAGCGGAGGATACGAGCAGTACTTC	CASSVTSGGYEQYF
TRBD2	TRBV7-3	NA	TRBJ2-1	TGTGCCAGCAGCCTAAGCGGGAGGGCTTACAATGAGCAGTTCTTC	CASSLSGRAYNEQFF
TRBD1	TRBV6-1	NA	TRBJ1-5	TGTGCCAGCAGTGAAGCCAAGGGGGACAGGCAGGATCAGCCCCAGCATTTT	CASSEAKGDRQDQPQHF
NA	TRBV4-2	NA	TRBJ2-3	TGTGCCAGCAGCCGTGGGCAGGCGGGAACGGGCCACGCAGATACGCAGTATTTT	CASSRGQAGTGHADTQYF
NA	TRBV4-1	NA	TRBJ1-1	TGCGCCAGCAGCCCCCTGGGGCTTGGGCGCACTGAAGCTTTCTTT	CASSPLGLGRTEAFF
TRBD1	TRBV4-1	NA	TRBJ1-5	TGCGCCAGCAGCCAAGGGGACAGGGTTCAGCGCAATCAGCCCCAGCATTTT	CASSQGDRVQRNQPQHF
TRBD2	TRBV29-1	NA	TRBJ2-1	TGCAGCGTTGTACCTAGCGGGACTTACAATGAGCAGTTCTTC	CSVVPSGTYNEQFF
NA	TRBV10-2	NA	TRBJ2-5	TGCGCCAGCAGTGGGGTAGCGGAGCACCAAGAGACCCAGTACTTC	CASSGVAEHQETQYF
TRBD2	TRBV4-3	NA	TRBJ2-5	TGCGCCAGCAGCCAAGAGGGACTAGCGGGAAGGGAGACCCAGTACTTC	CASSQEGLAGRETQYF
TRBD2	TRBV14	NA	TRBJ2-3	TGTGCCAGCAGCCTGGGACTAGCGGGAGGCACAGATACGCAGTATTTT	CASSLGLAGGTDTQYF
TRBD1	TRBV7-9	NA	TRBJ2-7	TGTGCCAGCAGCTCCGGGACAGGGATCTACGAGCAGTACTTC	CASSSGTGIYEQYF
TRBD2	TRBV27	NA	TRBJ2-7	TGTGCCAGCAGGCCCCAGAGACTAGCGGTCTACGAGCAGTACTTC	CASRPQRLAVYEQYF
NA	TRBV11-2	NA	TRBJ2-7	TGTGCCAGCAGCTTAGATGGGCAGGTTTTCTCCTACGAGCAGTACTTC	CASSLDGQVFSYEQYF
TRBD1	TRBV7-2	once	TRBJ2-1	TGTGCCAGCAGCCCCGGGACAGCCTACAATGAGCAGTTCTTC	CASSPGTAYNEQFF
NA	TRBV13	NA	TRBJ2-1	TGTGCCAGCAGCTTAGGGCTTAGGGGGTCTCTTCCCTACAATGAGCAGTTCTTC	CASSLGLRGSLPYNEQFF
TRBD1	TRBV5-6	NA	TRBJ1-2	TGTGCCAGCAGCCATCAACAGGGGGGAGGCTACACCTTC	CASSHQQGGGYTF
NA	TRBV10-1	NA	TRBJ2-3	TGCGCCAGCAGTGAGTCGATTGGGGAGACCACAGATACGCAGTATTTT	CASSESIGETTDTQYF
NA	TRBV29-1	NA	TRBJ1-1	TGCAGCGTTGAAGAGGGGGGGAGGAAGAACACTGAAGCTTTCTTT	CSVEEGGRKNTEAFF
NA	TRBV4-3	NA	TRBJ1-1	TGCGCCAGCAGCCAAGATCAGGGGTCGGACACTGAAGCTTTCTTT	CASSQDQGSDTEAFF
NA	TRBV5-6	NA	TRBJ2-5	TGTGCCAGCAGTGAGGCAACCCGGGAGACCCAGTACTTC	CASSEATRETQYF
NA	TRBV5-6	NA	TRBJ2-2	TGTGCCAGCAGGGCCTATGTGAGCGCCGGGGAGCTGTTTTTT	CASRAYVSAGELFF
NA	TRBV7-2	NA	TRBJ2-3	TGTGCCAGCAGCTTAGTAGGACAGCCTTTCACAGATACGCAGTATTTT	CASSLVGQPFTDTQYF
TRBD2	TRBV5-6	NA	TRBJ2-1	TGTGCCAGCAGCTCCCGGGGGGGGCTAGGGCGGCGCAATGAGCAGTTCTTC	CASSSRGGLGRRNEQFF
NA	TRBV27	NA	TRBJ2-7	TGTGCCAGCAGTTTAGGTGGGCGCGGGTACGAGCAGTACTTC	CASSLGGRGYEQYF
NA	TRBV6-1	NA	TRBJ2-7	TGTGCCAGCAGTGAGAAGGACAGACCCTACGAGCAGTACTTC	CASSEKDRPYEQYF
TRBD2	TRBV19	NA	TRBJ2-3	TGTGCCACCCGTTCTGGAGGGAGGGCAGATACGCAGTATTTT	CATRSGGRADTQYF
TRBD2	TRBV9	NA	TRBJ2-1	TGTGCCAGCAGCGAGGGGTCCATAGCGGGCTCCTACAATGAGCAGTTCTTC	CASSEGSIAGSYNEQFF
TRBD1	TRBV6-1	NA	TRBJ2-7	TGTGCCACCAACAGGGGTGGCCACGAGCAGTACTTC	CATNRGGHEQYF
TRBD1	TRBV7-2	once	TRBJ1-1	TGTGCCAGCAGCTTAGGGACAGGGGGGAACACTGAAGCTTTCTTT	CASSLGTGGNTEAFF
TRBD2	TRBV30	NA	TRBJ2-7	TGTGCCTGGAGTCCTCTACGGACTAGCGGCGAGCAGTACTTC	CAWSPLRTSGEQYF
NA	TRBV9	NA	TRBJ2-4	TGTGCCAGCAGCGTAGGCGTAGCCAAAAACATTCAGTACTTC	CASSVGVAKNIQYF
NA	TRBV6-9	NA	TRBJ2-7	TGTGCCAGCAGTTATCTAGCGATGTTGGTGGAGGGTCTGTACGAGCAGTACTTC	CASSYLAMLVEGLYEQYF
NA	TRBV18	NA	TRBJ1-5	TGTGCCAGCTCACCATGGGCAGGGATGAGCAATCAGCCCCAGCATTTT	CASSPWAGMSNQPQHF
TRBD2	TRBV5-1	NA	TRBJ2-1	TGCGCCAGCAGCTGGGGACTAGCGGGAGGGAACTACAATGAGCAGTTCTTC	CASSWGLAGGNYNEQFF
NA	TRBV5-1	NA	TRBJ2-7	TGCGCCAGCAGCTTGGCTCAGGATTACGAGCAGTACTTC	CASSLAQDYEQYF
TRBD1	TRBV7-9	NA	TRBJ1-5	TGTGCCAGCAGCGATTACCGGGACAGGGGACCGAATCAGCCCCAGCATTTT	CASSDYRDRGPNQPQHF
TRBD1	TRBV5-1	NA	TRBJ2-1	TGCGCCAGCAGCTTGGTCAGGGGGAATGAGCAGTTCTTC	CASSLVRGNEQFF
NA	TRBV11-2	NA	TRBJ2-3	TGTGCCAGCAGCTCGAACACTAGGACAGATACGCAGTATTTT	CASSSNTRTDTQYF
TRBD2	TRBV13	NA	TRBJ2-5	TGTGCCAGCTGCAAGCGGGAGGTGGGGGAGACCCAGTACTTC	CASCKREVGETQYF
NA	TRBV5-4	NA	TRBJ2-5	TGTGCCAGCAGCTGGATAGGATCAGGAAGGGAGACCCAGTACTTC	CASSWIGSGRETQYF
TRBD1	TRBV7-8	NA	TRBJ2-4	TGTGCCAGCAGCCAAAGTCCCGGGACAGGGTTGAGCGCCAAAAACATTCAGTACTTC	CASSQSPGTGLSAKNIQYF
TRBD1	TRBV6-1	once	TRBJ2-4	TGTGCCAGCAGTGAAGCACCGGGACAGGGGGAGGTGGACATTCAGTACTTC	CASSEAPGQGEVDIQYF
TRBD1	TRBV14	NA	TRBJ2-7	TGTGCCAGCAGCCAATTCGACCGGGGACAGGGATGGCACAGGTCCTACGAGCAGTACTTC	CASSQFDRGQGWHRSYEQYF
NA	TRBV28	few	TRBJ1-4	TGTGCCAGCAGTCCCACAGAGATCCATGAAAAACTGTTTTTT	CASSPTEIHEKLFF
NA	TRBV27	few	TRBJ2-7	TGTGCCAGCAGTAACGGGAGTCCCTCCTACGAGCAGTACTTC	CASSNGSPSYEQYF
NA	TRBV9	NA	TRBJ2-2	TGTGCCAGCAGCGTAGCTCCAGGGACCGGGGAGCTGTTTTTT	CASSVAPGTGELFF
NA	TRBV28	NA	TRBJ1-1	TGTGCCAGCAGCCCCAAACAGGGAGATAGGACGAACACTGAAGCTTTCTTT	CASSPKQGDRTNTEAFF
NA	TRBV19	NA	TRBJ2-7	TGTGCCAGTAGTGTCTCACGGACAGAGGGCTACTACGAGCAGTACTTC	CASSVSRTEGYYEQYF
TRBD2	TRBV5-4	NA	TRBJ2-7	TGTGCCAGCAGCTTGCCAACTAGCGGACCCTACGAGCAGTACTTC	CASSLPTSGPYEQYF
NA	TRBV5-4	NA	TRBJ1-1	TGTGCCAGCAGCTTGGGCCCGACGTCTGAGGCTGAAGCTTTCTTT	CASSLGPTSEAEAFF
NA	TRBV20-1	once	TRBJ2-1	TGCAGTGCTAGCGGGTCCAATGAGCAGTTCTTC	CSASGSNEQFF